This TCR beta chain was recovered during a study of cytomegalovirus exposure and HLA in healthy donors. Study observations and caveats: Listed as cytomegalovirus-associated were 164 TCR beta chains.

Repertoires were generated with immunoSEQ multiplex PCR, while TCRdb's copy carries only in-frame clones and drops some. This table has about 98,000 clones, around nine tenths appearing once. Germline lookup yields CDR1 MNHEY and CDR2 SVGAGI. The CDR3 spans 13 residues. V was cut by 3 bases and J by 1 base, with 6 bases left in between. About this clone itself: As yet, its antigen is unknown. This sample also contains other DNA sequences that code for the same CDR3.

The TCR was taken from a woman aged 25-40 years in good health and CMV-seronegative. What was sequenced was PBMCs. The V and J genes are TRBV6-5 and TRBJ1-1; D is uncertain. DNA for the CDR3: TGTGCCAGCAGTTATCCGGGGAACACTGAAGCTTTCTTT. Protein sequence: CASSYPGNTEAFF.